This T cell receptor (beta chain) emerged from a study of vaccination and CD4 T cells after COVID-19. Looking at the study overall: Overlapping spike peptides of SARS-CoV-2, HCoV-NL63, HCoV-OC43 and HCoV-229E stimulated the cells. Cultures that served as controls received a CEFX pool, an HIV-1 Nef pool, or no peptide.

With respect to this clonotype: No antigen is known for it.

Germline V CDR1 and CDR2: DFQATT, SNEGSKA (reference sequence). CDR3 length: 12 amino acids. Deletions cut 4 bases from V and 1 base from J, with 7 bases between. Cultured CD4+ T cell DNA was sequenced using the Oncomine TCR Beta short-read assay. Genomic DNA was isolated from CD4+ T cells that had been cultured. TCRdb re-analysed the PCR reads in MiXCR, keeping a single row per CDR3 protein. In the table there are about 15,000 distinct CDR3 sequences, more than 45% of which are singletons. Described treatment: approximately nine-day PBMC culture with coronavirus spike peptide pools or control peptides (ViraFEST assay). ViraFEST relied on peptide pools to expand antigen-specific T cells; the TCRs were sequenced afterward.

The clonotype originates from a human donor who had recovered from COVID-19. The sequencing sample was made of CD4+ T cells from blood, cultured in vitro. The V call is TRBV20-1, the J call TRBJ1-1; no firm D call. For the CDR3, the DNA is TGCAGTGCTACCAAACGGAACACTGAAGCTTTCTTT. Translated, it gives CSATKRNTEAFF.